This T cell receptor (beta chain) was documented in a study of blood T cell dynamics during melanoma immunotherapy. The time point here: pre-treatment baseline. Sequenced by immunoSEQ multiplex PCR; TCRdb stores in-frame clones only, minus some. The sample holds about 15,000 clones, approximately 81% seen once. CDR1 is SQVTM, CDR2 ANQGSEA, per germline. This CDR3 region has 13 residues. V was pared by 4 bases and J by 2 bases, with 10 bases between. The source of this sequence is a human donor with melanoma. The sample in question was blood, obtained from a patient treated with checkpoint blockade. V and J are TRBV29-1 and TRBJ2-3; D is undetermined. Written as DNA, the CDR3 is TGCAGCGTTGTGGGCCCCCACACAGATACGCAGTATTTT. This translates into CSVVGPHTDTQYF.